Below, 27 T cell receptor beta chains from the same sample are listed, as sequenced in a study of shared clonotypes between healthy human individuals. The protocol was immunoSEQ multiplex PCR, while the TCRdb copy is restricted to in-frame clones and leaves out a portion. Found here are approximately 1.5 million clones, less than 99% of them singletons; the top ten hold around 0.38%. Sequencing used naive CD4+ T cells sorted from blood. Subset indicated: CD45RA+ positively selected. All receptors derive from a man aged 30-40 years in good health.

A remark on this clone: Other DNA sequences in this specimen translate into the identical CDR3. The chain has TRBV28 and TRBJ2-1; D gene uncertain. The V end was cut by 2 bases, the J end by 7 bases, with 3 bases between. Per the germline V gene, CDR1 is MDHEN and CDR2 is SYDVKM. This CDR3 contains 11 residues. The CDR3 DNA reads as TGTGCCAGCAGTTTAGGGAATGAGCAGTTCTTC. Its protein product is CASSLGNEQFF.

As for this clone: Other DNA sequences from this sample encode an identical CDR3 as well. This chain joins TRBV5-1 and TRBJ2-3; D not certain. Trimming stripped 0 bases from V and 1 base from J, with 9 bases between. Germline V gene data show CDR1 as SGHRS and CDR2 as YFSETQ. This CDR3 is 15 amino acids long. CDR3 sequence (DNA): TGCGCCAGCAGCTTGGTGGGGTCGGGCACAGATACGCAGTATTTT. It codes for CASSLVGSGTDTQYF.

A remark on this clone: This CDR3 is also generated by other DNA sequences in the sample. The chain employs TRBV28 and TRBJ2-7, with unresolved D. CDR3 length: 12 amino acids. The germline gives CDR1 MDHEN, CDR2 SYDVKM. With 5 bases removed from V and 4 bases from J, the gap between germline ends came to 9 bases. CDR3 sequence reads: CASSPTIYEQYF. Written as DNA, the CDR3 is TGTGCCAGCAGTCCCACCATTTACGAGCAGTACTTC.

V usage is TRBV18 and J usage is TRBJ2-5, with 11 bases aligning to TRBD2. The CDR3 length is 16 residues. Losses at the gene ends were 4 bases for V and 5 bases for J; bases not matched to a gene: 9. Germline lookup yields CDR1 KGHSH and CDR2 LQKENI. This chain's CDR3 is CASSQNSGRGDETQYF. CDR3 DNA: TGTGCCAGCTCACAAAATAGCGGGAGGGGTGATGAGACCCAGTACTTC.

This clone was counted a single time. The rearrangement uses TRBV14 and TRBJ2-6; D might be TRBD2 (6 bases). Germline-derived CDR1 and CDR2 are SGHDN and FVKESK. The CDR3 sequence is 16 residues long. With 7 bases removed from V and 0 bases from J, the gap between germline ends came to 13 bases. CDR3 bases: TGTGCCAGCACCGCGGGACTTACCTCTGGGGCCAACGTCCTGACTTTC. It codes for CASTAGLTSGANVLTF. The variable domain in full, completed from reference TRBV14 and TRBJ2-6, reads EAGVTQFPSHSVIEKGQTVTLRCDPISGHDNLYWYRRVMGKEIKFLLHFVKESKQDESGMPNNRFLAERTGGTYSTLKVQPAELEDSGVYFCASTAGLTSGANVLTFGAGSRLTVL.

This clone was detected once. The chain carries TRBV2 and TRBJ1-2; D is undetermined. The CDR3 runs to 14 residues. V gave up 8 bases and J gave up 2 bases, with 15 bases separating them. CDR1 is SNHLY, CDR2 FYNNEI, per germline. CDR3 amino acids: CASPIRTKNYGYTF. The CDR3 coding sequence is TGTGCCAGCCCTATAAGGACGAAAAACTATGGCTACACCTTC.

The chain couples TRBV7-2 to TRBJ2-3, with 8 bases fitting TRBD2. The ends lost 9 bases at V and 0 bases at J; junction bases unmatched: 8. The CDR3 covers 15 residues. The V gene's germline CDR1 is SGHTA and CDR2 FQGNSA. The CDR3 DNA follows: TGTGCCAGTCTACTAGCGGCAGCTAGCACAGATACGCAGTATTTT. Translating it yields CASLLAAASTDTQYF. The whole variable domain, filled in from reference TRBV7-2 and TRBJ2-3, reads GAGVSQSPSNKVTEKGKDVELRCDPISGHTALYWYRQSLGQGLEFLIYFQGNSAPDKSGLPSDRFSAERTGGSVSTLTIQRTQQEDSAVYLCASLLAAASTDTQYFGPGTRLTVL.

The V gene is TRBV9, the J gene TRBJ1-3; no clear D gene. CDR1 is SGDLS, CDR2 YYNGEE, per germline. The CDR3 contains 18 residues. Deletions cut 0 bases from V and 3 bases from J, with 19 bases between. The CDR3 is CASSVAPPAGLVGNTIYF. For the CDR3, the DNA is TGTGCCAGCAGCGTAGCCCCGCCGGCCGGCCTGGTTGGAAACACCATATATTTT. The full variable domain, its missing parts supplied by reference TRBV9 and TRBJ1-3, is DSGVTQTPKHLITATGQRVTLRCSPRSGDLSVYWYQQSLDQGLQFLIQYYNGEERAKGNILERFSAQQFPDLHSELNLSSLELGDSALYFCASSVAPPAGLVGNTIYFGEGSWLTVV.

This chain joins TRBV6-5 and TRBJ2-4, with D perhaps TRBD2 (5 bases). V dropped 0 bases and J dropped 9 bases, with 12 bases sitting between them. CDR3 length: 14 residues. CDR1 and CDR2 (germline): MNHEY, SVGAGI. The CDR3 nucleotides are TGTGCCAGCAGTTACTCAGACCGACGGGGCATTCAGTACTTC. Its protein product is CASSYSDRRGIQYF.

A single count supports this clone. The V call is TRBV11-2, the J call TRBJ1-3; the D is unclear. The ends were cut back, 4 bases at V and 8 bases at J, with 15 bases in the middle. The CDR3 contains 14 residues. CDR1 and CDR2 from the germline V gene are SGHAT and FQNNGV. The chain's CDR3 is CASSSREVLDTIYF. CDR3 in DNA: TGTGCCAGCAGCTCCCGTGAGGTCTTGGACACCATATATTTT.

The chain recombines TRBV10-3 with TRBJ1-5, with TRBD1 matching over 8 bases. The CDR3 has 15 residues. J was trimmed by 9 bases and V by 3 bases; bases with no gene match: 10. Germline CDR1 and CDR2: ENHRY and SYGVKD. For the CDR3, the DNA is TGTGCCATCAGTGAAGGGACAGGAGCGAATACGCCCCAGCATTTT. This sequence encodes CAISEGTGANTPQHF.

The chain recombines TRBV4-3 with TRBJ2-3, with TRBD2 matching 7 bases. This CDR3 is built from 17 residues. Germline values: CDR1 LGHNA, CDR2 YSLEER. The trim removed 1 base at V and 2 bases at J, leaving 9 bases unmatched. CDR3 in DNA: TGCGCCAGCAGCCAAGGCGGGAGCGGCCTTGACACAGATACGCAGTATTTT. Protein: CASSQGGSGLDTDTQYF.

The chain couples TRBV2 to TRBJ2-1; perhaps TRBD1 as D (6 bases). The CDR3 totals 13 residues. The germline CDR1 and CDR2 sequences are SNHLY and FYNNEI. V was clipped by 1 base and J by 9 bases, with 10 bases between them. For the CDR3, the DNA is TGTGCCAGCAGTGAAGGGCTAGGGGGTGAGCAGTTCTTC. The encoded protein is CASSEGLGGEQFF.

The chain combines TRBV10-1 with TRBJ1-5; D perhaps matches TRBD1 (5 bases). The germline gives CDR1 WNHNN, CDR2 SYGVQD (reference sequence). Trimming cost V 5 bases and J 4 bases, with 12 bases left between them. The CDR3 covers 14 residues. CDR3 sequence: CASSSAGQNQPQHF. CDR3 nucleotide sequence: TGCGCCAGCAGTTCGGCAGGACAAAATCAGCCCCAGCATTTT.

The gene calls are TRBV29-1 and TRBJ2-5; D perhaps matches TRBD1 (5 bases). In germline, CDR1 is SQVTM, CDR2 ANQGSEA. Between the trimmed V and J ends, which lost 1 base and 5 bases, there was a span of 14 bases. The CDR3 is 14 residues long. CDR3 DNA: TGCAGCGTTGAAGGTCATCGGACAAGGGAGACCCAGTACTTC. Encoded protein: CSVEGHRTRETQYF.

J is TRBJ1-4 and V is TRBV25-1, with a possible D match to TRBD1 (5 bases). Germline assignment: CDR1 MGHDK and CDR2 SYGVNS. CDR3 length: 15 residues. Between the trimmed V and J ends, which lost 1 base and 3 bases, there was a span of 9 bases. CDR3 in amino acids: CASSEFGGANEKLFF. The CDR3 DNA is TGTGCCAGCAGTGAATTTGGGGGAGCTAATGAAAAACTGTTTTTT.

In this sample, this clone turned up once. The chain uses TRBV5-5 and TRBJ2-7; 7 bases match TRBD1. The trim removed 5 bases at V and 4 bases at J, leaving 12 bases unmatched. The germline V gene has CDR1 SGHKS and CDR2 YYEKEE (reference sequence). The CDR3 is 15 amino acids. CDR3 amino acids: CASSFPGGGRYEQYF. CDR3 coding DNA: TGTGCCAGCAGTTTTCCAGGGGGTGGTCGGTACGAGCAGTACTTC. The full variable domain, in which reference TRBV5-5 and TRBJ2-7 provide the parts outside the CDR3, is DAGVTQSPTHLIKTRGQQVTLRCSPISGHKSVSWYQQVLGQGPQFIFQYYEKEERGRGNFPDRFSARQFPNYSSELNVNALLLGDSALYLCASSFPGGGRYEQYFGPGTRLTVT.

The chain recombines TRBV2 with TRBJ2-2; the match to TRBD2 covers 11 bases. CDR3 length equals 15 residues. V dropped 5 bases and J dropped 7; count of bases not matched to a gene: 6. CDR1 is SNHLY and CDR2 is FYNNEI in the germline V gene. The CDR3 region has the DNA TGTGCCAGCAGTCGGCTAGCGGGAGGTGACGGGGAGCTGTTTTTT. Residues: CASSRLAGGDGELFF.

Written as DNA, the CDR3 is TGTGCCAGCAGCTTAATCGTAGGCGGGGGCTCCTACAATGAGCAGTTCTTC. Amino acid sequence: CASSLIVGGGSYNEQFF. This chain joins TRBV7-6 and TRBJ2-1; the match to TRBD2 covers 7 bases. V gave up 2 bases and J gave up 0 bases; unmatched junction bases: 7. CDR1 is SGHVS and CDR2 is FNYEAQ in the germline V gene. CDR3 length: 17 amino acids. The whole variable domain, remainder taken from reference TRBV7-6 and TRBJ2-1, is GAGVSQSPRYKVTKRGQDVALRCDPISGHVSLYWYRQALGQGPEFLTYFNYEAQQDKSGLPNDRFSAERPEGSISTLTIQRTEQRDSAMYRCASSLIVGGGSYNEQFFGPGTRLTVL.

The chain couples TRBV6-5 to TRBJ2-7, with TRBD2 identical over 8 bases. CDR1 is MNHEY and CDR2 is SVGAGI in the germline V gene. The ends lost 5 bases at V and 4 bases at J; junction bases unmatched: 10. This CDR3 has 15 residues. The CDR3, as DNA: TGTGCCAGCAGTCCCCTCACGAGCGGGGGTTACGAGCAGTACTTC. Amino acid sequence: CASSPLTSGGYEQYF.

The table lists this clone with a count of one. V usage is TRBV5-1 and J usage is TRBJ2-7; perhaps TRBD2 as D (5 bases). Per the germline V gene, CDR1 is SGHRS and CDR2 is YFSETQ. The germline V and J ends were trimmed by 0 bases and 0 bases, with 7 bases remaining between them. This CDR3 comprises 14 residues. CDR3 in DNA: TGCGCCAGCAGCTTGGTTCGGGACTCCTACGAGCAGTACTTC. Translating gives CASSLVRDSYEQYF.

The V and J genes are TRBV7-9 and TRBJ1-4; possible D gene TRBD1, 5 bases. Germline CDR1 and CDR2: SEHNR and FQNEAQ (reference sequence). The CDR3 has 15 residues. Trimming shortened V by 0 bases and J by 7 bases, and 12 bases separated the two germline ends. The CDR3 DNA reads as TGTGCCAGCAGCTTAGCGTACCCCGGGGGTGAAAAACTGTTTTTT. Translated, it gives CASSLAYPGGEKLFF.

The rearrangement uses TRBV11-2 and TRBJ2-5, with TRBD2 matching over 8 bases. Germline V lookup: CDR1 SGHAT, CDR2 FQNNGV. CDR3 size: 15 residues. J gave up 0 bases and V 5 bases, and 5 bases lay outside the gene matches. CDR3 bases: TGTGCCAGCAGCCCGTTAGCGGGGTACCAAGAGACCCAGTACTTC. Protein sequence: CASSPLAGYQETQYF.

J is TRBJ2-3 and V is TRBV19; D possibly corresponds to TRBD1 (6 bases). The CDR3 has 14 residues. The V gene lost 5 bases and the J gene lost 5 bases, with 14 bases spanning the gap. Germline V gene data show CDR1 as LNHDA and CDR2 as SQIVND (reference sequence). The CDR3 DNA reads TGTGCCAGTAGTGTCGAATCACAGGGAGATACGCAGTATTTT. It codes for CASSVESQGDTQYF.

Here the CDR3 reads CAWSVRYWSGQENTGELFF. Written as DNA, the CDR3 is TGTGCCTGGAGTGTACGTTATTGGTCGGGACAGGAAAACACCGGGGAGCTGTTTTTT. The chain employs TRBV30 and TRBJ2-2, with 8 bases fitting TRBD1. The germline CDR1 and CDR2 sequences are GTSNPN and SVGIG (reference sequence). The CDR3 length is 19 residues. Germline trimming cut 0 bases from V and 2 bases from J; bases unmatched to any gene: 14.

CDR3 protein: CASNRPGTEAFF. The CDR3 nucleotides are TGTGCCAGCAACCGCCCGGGGACTGAAGCTTTCTTT. V is TRBV5-5 and J is TRBJ1-1; D uncertain. The ends were cut back, 6 bases at V and 5 bases at J, with 11 bases in the middle. Germline V gene data show CDR1 as SGHKS and CDR2 as YYEKEE (reference sequence). This CDR3 is 12 amino acids long.

The J gene is TRBJ2-6, the V gene TRBV5-1, with a weak D call TRBD1 (6 bases). CDR3 length: 16 residues. V lost 5 bases, J lost 8 bases, and 20 bases lay in between. Germline CDR1 is SGHRS and CDR2 is YFSETQ. The CDR3 is CASSFGAAGTPNVLTF. DNA for the CDR3: TGCGCCAGCAGTTTCGGAGCCGCCGGGACACCCAACGTCCTGACTTTC.